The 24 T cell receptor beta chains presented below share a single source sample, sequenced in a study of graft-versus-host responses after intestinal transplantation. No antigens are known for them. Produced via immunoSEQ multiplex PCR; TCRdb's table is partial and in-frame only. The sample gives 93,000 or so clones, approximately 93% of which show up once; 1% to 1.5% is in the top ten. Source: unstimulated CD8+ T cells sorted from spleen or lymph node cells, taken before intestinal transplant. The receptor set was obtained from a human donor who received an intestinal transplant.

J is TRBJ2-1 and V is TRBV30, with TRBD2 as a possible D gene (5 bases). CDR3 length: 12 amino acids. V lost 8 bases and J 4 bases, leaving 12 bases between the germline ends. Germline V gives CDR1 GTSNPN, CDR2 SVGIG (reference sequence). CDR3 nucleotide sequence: TGTGCCCGGGCTGGCGGGTACAATGAGCAGTTCTTC. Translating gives CARAGGYNEQFF.

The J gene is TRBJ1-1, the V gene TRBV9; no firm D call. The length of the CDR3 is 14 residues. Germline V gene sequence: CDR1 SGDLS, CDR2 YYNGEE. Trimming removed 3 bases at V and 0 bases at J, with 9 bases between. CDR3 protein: CASSANDMNTEAFF. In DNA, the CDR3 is TGTGCCAGCAGCGCGAATGACATGAACACTGAAGCTTTCTTT. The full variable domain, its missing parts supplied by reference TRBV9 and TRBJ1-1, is DSGVTQTPKHLITATGQRVTLRCSPRSGDLSVYWYQQSLDQGLQFLIQYYNGEERAKGNILERFSAQQFPDLHSELNLSSLELGDSALYFCASSANDMNTEAFFGQGTRLTVV.

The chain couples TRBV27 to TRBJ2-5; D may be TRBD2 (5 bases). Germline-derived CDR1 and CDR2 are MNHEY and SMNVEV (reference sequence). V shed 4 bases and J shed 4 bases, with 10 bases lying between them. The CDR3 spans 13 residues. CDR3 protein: CASSSASLETQYF. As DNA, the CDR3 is TGTGCCAGCAGTTCGGCTAGCTTAGAGACCCAGTACTTC.

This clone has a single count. CDR3 protein: CASSRQGGPDTYEQYF. CDR3 DNA: TGCGCCAGCAGCCGCCAGGGTGGGCCAGACACCTACGAGCAGTACTTC. This sequence joins TRBV4-1 and TRBJ2-7, with D possibly TRBD1 on 5 matching bases. CDR1 MGHRA and CDR2 YSYEKL come from the germline V gene. V was trimmed by 4 bases and J by 2 bases, leaving 18 bases between them. The length of the CDR3 is 16 residues.

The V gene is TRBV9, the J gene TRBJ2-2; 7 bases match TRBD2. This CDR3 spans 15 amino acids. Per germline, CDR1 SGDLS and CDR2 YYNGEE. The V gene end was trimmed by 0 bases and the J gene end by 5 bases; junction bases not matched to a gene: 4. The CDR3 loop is CASSVGTSWTGELFF. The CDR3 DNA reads TGTGCCAGCAGCGTAGGGACTAGTTGGACCGGGGAGCTGTTTTTT.

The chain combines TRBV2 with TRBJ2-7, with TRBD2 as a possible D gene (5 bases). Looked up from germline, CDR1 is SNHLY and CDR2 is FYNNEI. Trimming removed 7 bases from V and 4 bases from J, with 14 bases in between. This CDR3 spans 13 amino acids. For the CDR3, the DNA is TGTGCCAGCATGACGAGGGTTGGGTACGAGCAGTACTTC. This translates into CASMTRVGYEQYF.

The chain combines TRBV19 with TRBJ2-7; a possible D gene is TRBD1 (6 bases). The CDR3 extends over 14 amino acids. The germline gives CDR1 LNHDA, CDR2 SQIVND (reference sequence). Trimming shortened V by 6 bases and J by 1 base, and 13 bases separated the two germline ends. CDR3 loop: CASRTRDTSYEQYF. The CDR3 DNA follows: TGTGCCAGTAGGACCCGGGACACATCCTACGAGCAGTACTTC.

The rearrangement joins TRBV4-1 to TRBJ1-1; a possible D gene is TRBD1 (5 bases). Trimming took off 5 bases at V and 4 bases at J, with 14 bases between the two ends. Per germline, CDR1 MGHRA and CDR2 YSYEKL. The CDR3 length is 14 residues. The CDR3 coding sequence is TGCGCCAGCAGCTTTGAAGGGGCGAGCACTGAAGCTTTCTTT. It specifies CASSFEGASTEAFF.

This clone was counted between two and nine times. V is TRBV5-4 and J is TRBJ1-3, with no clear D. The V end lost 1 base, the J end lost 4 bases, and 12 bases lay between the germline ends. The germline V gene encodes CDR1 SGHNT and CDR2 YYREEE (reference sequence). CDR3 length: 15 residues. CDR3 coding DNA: TGTGCCAGCAGCTTGCGGGGTACGGGGGGAAACACCATATATTTT. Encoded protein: CASSLRGTGGNTIYF.

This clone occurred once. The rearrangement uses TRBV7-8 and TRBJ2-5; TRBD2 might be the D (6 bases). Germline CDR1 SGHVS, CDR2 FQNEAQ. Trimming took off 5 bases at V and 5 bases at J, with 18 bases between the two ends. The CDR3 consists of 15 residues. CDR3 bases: TGTGCCAGCAGCGAAATCGGCGGGGTACGGGAGACCCAGTACTTC. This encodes CASSEIGGVRETQYF.

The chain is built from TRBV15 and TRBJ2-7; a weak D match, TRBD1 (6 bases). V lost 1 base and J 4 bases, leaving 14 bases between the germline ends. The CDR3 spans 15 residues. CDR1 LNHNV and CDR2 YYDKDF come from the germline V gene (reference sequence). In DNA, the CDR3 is TGTGCCACCAGCAGAGCATCCGGGACAAGTTACGAGCAGTACTTC. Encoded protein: CATSRASGTSYEQYF.

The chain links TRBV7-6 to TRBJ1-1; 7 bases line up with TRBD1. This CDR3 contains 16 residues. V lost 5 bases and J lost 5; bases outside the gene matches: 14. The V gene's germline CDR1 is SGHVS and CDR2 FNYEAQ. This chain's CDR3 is CASSPRIDRDRTEAFF. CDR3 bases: TGTGCCAGCAGCCCCCGCATTGACAGGGATCGAACTGAAGCTTTCTTT.

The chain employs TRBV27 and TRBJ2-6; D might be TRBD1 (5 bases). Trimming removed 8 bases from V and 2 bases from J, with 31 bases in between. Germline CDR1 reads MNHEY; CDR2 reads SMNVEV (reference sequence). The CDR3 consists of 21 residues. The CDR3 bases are TGTGCCAGCTCAATAGCCGGCCCGGACATTGGTCCTCGGGCTGGGGCCAACGTCCTGACTTTC. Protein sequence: CASSIAGPDIGPRAGANVLTF.

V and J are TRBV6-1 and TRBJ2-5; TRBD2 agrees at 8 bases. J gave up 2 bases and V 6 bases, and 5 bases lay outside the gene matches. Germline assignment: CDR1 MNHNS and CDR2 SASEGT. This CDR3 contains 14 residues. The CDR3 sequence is CASRDTSGQETQYF. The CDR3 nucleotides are TGTGCCAGCAGGGATACTAGCGGACAAGAGACCCAGTACTTC.

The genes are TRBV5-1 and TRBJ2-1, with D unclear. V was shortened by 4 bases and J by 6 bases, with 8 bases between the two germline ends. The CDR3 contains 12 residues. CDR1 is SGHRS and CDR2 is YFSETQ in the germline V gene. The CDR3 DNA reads TGCGCCAGCAGCCCCCCCGGCAATGAGCAGTTCTTC. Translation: CASSPPGNEQFF.

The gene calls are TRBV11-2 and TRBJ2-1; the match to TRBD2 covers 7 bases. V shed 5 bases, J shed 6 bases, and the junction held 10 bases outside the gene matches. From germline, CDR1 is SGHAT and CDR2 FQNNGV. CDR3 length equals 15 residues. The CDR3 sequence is CASSPAGVIGNEQFF. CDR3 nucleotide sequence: TGTGCCAGCAGCCCCGCGGGGGTTATTGGCAATGAGCAGTTCTTC.

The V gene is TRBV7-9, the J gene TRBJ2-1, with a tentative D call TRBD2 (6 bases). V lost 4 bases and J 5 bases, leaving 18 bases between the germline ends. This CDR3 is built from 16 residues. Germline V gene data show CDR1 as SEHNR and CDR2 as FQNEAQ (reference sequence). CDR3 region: CASSSPIAGQDNEQFF. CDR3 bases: TGTGCCAGCAGCTCCCCGATCGCGGGGCAGGACAATGAGCAGTTCTTC.

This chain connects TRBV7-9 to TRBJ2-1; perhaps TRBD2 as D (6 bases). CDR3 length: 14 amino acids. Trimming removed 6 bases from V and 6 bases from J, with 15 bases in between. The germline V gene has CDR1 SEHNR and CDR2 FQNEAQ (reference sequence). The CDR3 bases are TGTGCCAGCAGTAGTCGGACTACCTCCAATGAGCAGTTCTTC. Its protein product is CASSSRTTSNEQFF.

The CDR3 nucleotides are TGTGCCAGCAGCTTAGCGGGCGGGCAGTTCGACGAGCAGTACTTC. Translating gives CASSLAGGQFDEQYF. This chain uses TRBV7-6 with TRBJ2-7; the D gene is possibly TRBD2 (5 bases). The CDR3 is 15 residues long. CDR1 is SGHVS, CDR2 FNYEAQ, per germline. With 0 bases removed from V and 5 bases from J, the gap between germline ends came to 14 bases.

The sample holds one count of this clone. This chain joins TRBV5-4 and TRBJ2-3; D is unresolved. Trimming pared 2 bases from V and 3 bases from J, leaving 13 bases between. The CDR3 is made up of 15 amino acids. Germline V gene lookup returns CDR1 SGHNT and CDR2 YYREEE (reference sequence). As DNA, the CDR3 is TGTGCCAGCAGCTTCCGGGCCCTTTCGACAGATACGCAGTATTTT. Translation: CASSFRALSTDTQYF.

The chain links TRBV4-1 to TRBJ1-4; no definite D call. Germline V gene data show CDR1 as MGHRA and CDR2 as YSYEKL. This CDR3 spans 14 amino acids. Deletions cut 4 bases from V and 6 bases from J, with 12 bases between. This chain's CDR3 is CASSPLFGDEKLFF. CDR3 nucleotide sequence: TGCGCCAGCAGCCCCCTTTTCGGCGATGAAAAACTGTTTTTT.

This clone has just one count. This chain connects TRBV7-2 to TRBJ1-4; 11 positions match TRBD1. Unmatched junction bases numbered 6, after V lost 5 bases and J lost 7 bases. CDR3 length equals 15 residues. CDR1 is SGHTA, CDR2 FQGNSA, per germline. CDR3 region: CASSAWDRGSEKLFF. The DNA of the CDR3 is TGTGCCAGCAGCGCCTGGGACAGGGGGAGTGAAAAACTGTTTTTT.

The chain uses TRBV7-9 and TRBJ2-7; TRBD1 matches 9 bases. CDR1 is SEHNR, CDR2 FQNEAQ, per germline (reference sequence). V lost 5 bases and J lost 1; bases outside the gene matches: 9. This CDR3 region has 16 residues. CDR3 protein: CASSPPSGTGSYEQYF. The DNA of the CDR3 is TGTGCCAGCAGCCCCCCGTCCGGGACAGGGTCCTACGAGCAGTACTTC.

CDR3 loop: CTTREGRWSSYEQYF. Written as DNA, the CDR3 is TGTACCACCAGAGAGGGACGGTGGAGCTCCTACGAGCAGTACTTC. V gene TRBV6-6 combines with J gene TRBJ2-7; D is tentatively TRBD1 or TRBD2 (5 bases each). Germline V gene sequence: CDR1 MNHNY, CDR2 SVGAGI (reference sequence). This CDR3 has 15 amino acids.